This entry lists 6 T cell receptor beta chains sequenced from one sample in a study of blood T cell repertoires in COVID-19. Assay used: immunoSEQ multiplex PCR; TCRdb lists only in-frame clones, some missing. The sample lists around 80,000 clones, around 80% occurring once. The sample consisted of peripheral blood. Receptors were obtained from a man in his fifties or sixties with acute or convalescent COVID-19.

The chain joins TRBV3-1 (or the pseudogene TRBV3-2) to TRBJ1-2; 7 nucleotides agree with TRBD1. The CDR3 runs to 13 residues. Germline V gene lookup returns CDR1 LGHDT and CDR2 YNNKEL (reference sequence). With 0 bases clipped from V and 8 bases from J, the junction kept 3 bases outside the gene matches. The DNA for the CDR3 is TGTGCCAGCAGCCAAGAGACAGGGAGGGGCTACACCTTC. This gives the protein CASSQETGRGYTF.

The rearrangement uses TRBV3-1 (or the pseudogene TRBV3-2) and TRBJ1-1; possible D gene TRBD1, 5 bases. The CDR3 runs 16 residues. Per the germline V gene, CDR1 is LGHDT and CDR2 is YNNKEL (reference sequence). The V end was cut by 2 bases, the J end by 1 base, with 14 bases between. Here the CDR3 reads CASSQSGGGENTEAFF. The CDR3 DNA reads as TGTGCCAGCAGCCAATCCGGGGGAGGGGAGAACACTGAAGCTTTCTTT.

The chain uses TRBV27 and TRBJ2-5; 7 bases are a match to TRBD2. CDR3 length: 15 amino acids. Germline CDR1 is MNHEY and CDR2 is SMNVEV (reference sequence). Trimming took 4 bases from V and 5 from J; bases not matched to a gene: 10. CDR3 bases: TGTGCCAGCAGTTCCGCGGGAGACCTCCCGGAGACCCAGTACTTC. Encoded protein: CASSSAGDLPETQYF.

CDR3 sequence reads: CASGARSRGEQYF. Here the CDR3 DNA reads TGTGCCAGCGGTGCCCGCTCTAGGGGCGAGCAGTACTTC. The V and J genes are TRBV12-3 or TRBV12-4 and TRBJ2-7, with D possibly being TRBD1 (5 bases). Trimming removed 8 bases from V and 6 bases from J, with 17 bases in between. CDR3 length equals 13 residues.

This chain's CDR3 is CASSQERGQASEQYF. DNA for the CDR3: TGTGCCAGCAGCCAAGAAAGGGGACAGGCAAGCGAGCAGTACTTC. The V gene is TRBV3-1 (or the pseudogene TRBV3-2), the J gene TRBJ2-7, with 8 bases fitting TRBD1. The V gene's germline CDR1 is LGHDT and CDR2 YNNKEL (reference sequence). Trimming took 0 bases from V and 6 from J; bases not matched to a gene: 7. The CDR3 contains 15 residues.

The gene calls are TRBV15 and TRBJ2-5, with unresolved D. Germline-derived CDR1 and CDR2 are LNHNV and YYDKDF (reference sequence). The CDR3 sequence is 13 residues long. Trimming stripped 0 bases from V and 2 bases from J, with 4 bases between. The CDR3 is CATSRDGQETQYF. The CDR3 nucleotides read TGTGCCACCAGCAGAGACGGTCAAGAGACCCAGTACTTC.